The 7 T cell receptor beta chains listed next were all sequenced from one sample in a study of monozygotic twins with inflammatory bowel disease. Following a re-call of the 5' RACE reads, TCRdb has one entry per CDR3 protein and lacks DNA. This sample's table has a few hundred thousand distinct CDR3 sequences. Sequenced input: blood. All receptors derive from a human donor with ulcerative colitis or Crohn's disease, or a healthy co-twin of an affected twin (not recorded which).

The rearrangement uses TRBV5-1 and TRBJ2-1; TCRdb's D call, TRBD1, is unchecked because there is no DNA. The CDR3 has 15 amino acids. CDR1 and CDR2 from the germline V gene are SGHRS and YFSETQ. Here the CDR3 reads CASSWGGRRGNEQFF.

The chain has TRBV20-1 and TRBJ2-1; the TCRdb D gene call, TRBD1, has no DNA to confirm it. Germline loops: CDR1 DFQATT, CDR2 SNEGSKA (reference sequence). CDR3 length equals 15 residues. The CDR3 sequence is CSAGRELNGGNEQFF.

The chain has TRBV20-1 and TRBJ1-5; TCRdb lists TRBD1, though no DNA is available to test this call. Germline loops: CDR1 DFQATT, CDR2 SNEGSKA (reference sequence). This CDR3 spans 16 amino acids. The CDR3 sequence is CSAPPLEPYSNQPQHF.

The rearrangement joins TRBV11-2 to TRBJ2-5; no DNA is available, so the TRBD1 call from TCRdb remains unchecked. This CDR3 has 15 residues. Germline-derived CDR1 and CDR2 are SGHAT and FQNNGV. CDR3 sequence reads: CASSSRTAMGETQYF.

The chain couples TRBV5-4 to TRBJ2-1. Looked up from germline, CDR1 is SGHNT and CDR2 is YYREEE (reference sequence). This CDR3 comprises 15 residues. The CDR3: CASSFGSSRYNEQFF.

The chain combines TRBV19 with TRBJ1-4; TCRdb calls TRBD1, which cannot be checked without DNA. CDR1 LNHDA and CDR2 SQIVND come from the germline V gene (reference sequence). CDR3 size: 15 residues. CDR3 sequence reads: CASSPGTAANEKLFF.

This chain connects TRBV7-2 to TRBJ1-1. The CDR3 has 13 amino acids. CDR1 SGHTA and CDR2 FQGNSA come from the germline V gene. The CDR3 spells CASSLFISSEAFF. The full variable domain, in which reference TRBV7-2 and TRBJ1-1 provide the parts outside the CDR3, is GAGVSQSPSNKVTEKGKDVELRCDPISGHTALYWYRQSLGQGLEFLIYFQGNSAPDKSGLPSDRFSAERTGGSVSTLTIQRTQQEDSAVYLCASSLFISSEAFFGQGTRLTVV.